This entry concerns a single TCR beta chain. The CDR3 loop spans 14 amino acids. Germline assignment: CDR1 ENHRY and CDR2 SYGVKD. J lost 2 bases, V lost 7 bases, and 7 bases had no gene match. In Seattle, patients joined the study during active infection and were tracked longitudinally. The sample is drawn from a study of blood T cell repertoires in COVID-19. Study context: Donors in the United States, Italy and Spain gave samples during acute or convalescent COVID-19. PBMCs, B-cell-depleted T cells, or T cells were the source of the cDNA or gDNA that made up the material.

Authors' data handling: Researchers report that nucleated cell counts were estimated from reference gene primer amplification. Generated by immunoSEQ multiplex PCR, the TCRdb table keeps only in-frame clones and is missing some. V, J and clone size are those of that table, while D and trimming were read from the DNA. This table has 60,000 to 65,000 clones, around 77% appearing once. Sample: peripheral blood. V is TRBV10-3 and J is TRBJ2-5, with 7 bases fitting TRBD2. The sequence came from a woman aged 65 to 85 with COVID-19, enrolled during active disease. Here the CDR3 reads CAIKASGDQETQYF. In DNA, the CDR3 is TGTGCCATCAAGGCTAGCGGTGATCAAGAGACCCAGTACTTC.